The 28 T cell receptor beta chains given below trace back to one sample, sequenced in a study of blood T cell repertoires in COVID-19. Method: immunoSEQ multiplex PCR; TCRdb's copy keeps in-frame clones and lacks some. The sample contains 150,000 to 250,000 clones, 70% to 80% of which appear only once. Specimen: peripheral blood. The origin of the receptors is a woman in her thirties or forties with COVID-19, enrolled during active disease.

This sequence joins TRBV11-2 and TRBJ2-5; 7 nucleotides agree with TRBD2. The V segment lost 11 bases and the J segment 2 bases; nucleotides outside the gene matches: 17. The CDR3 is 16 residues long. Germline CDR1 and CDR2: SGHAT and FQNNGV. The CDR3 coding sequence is TGTGCCTGCGGGAGATTGGGTTTTGGGCCTCAAGAGACCCAGTACTTC. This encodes CACGRLGFGPQETQYF.

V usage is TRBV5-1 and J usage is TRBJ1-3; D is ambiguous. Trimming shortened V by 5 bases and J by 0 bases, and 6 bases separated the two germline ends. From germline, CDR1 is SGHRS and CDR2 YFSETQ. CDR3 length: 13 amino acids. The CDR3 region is CASRQFSGNTIYF. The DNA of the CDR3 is TGCGCCAGCAGACAGTTCTCTGGAAACACCATATATTTT.

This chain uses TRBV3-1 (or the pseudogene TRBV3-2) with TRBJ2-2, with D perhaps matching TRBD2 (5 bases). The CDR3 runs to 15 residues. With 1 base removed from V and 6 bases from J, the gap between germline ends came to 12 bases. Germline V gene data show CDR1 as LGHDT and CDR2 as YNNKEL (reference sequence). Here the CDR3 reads CASSQGYGGAGELFF. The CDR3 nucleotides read TGTGCCAGCAGCCAAGGGTATGGAGGTGCCGGGGAGCTGTTTTTT.

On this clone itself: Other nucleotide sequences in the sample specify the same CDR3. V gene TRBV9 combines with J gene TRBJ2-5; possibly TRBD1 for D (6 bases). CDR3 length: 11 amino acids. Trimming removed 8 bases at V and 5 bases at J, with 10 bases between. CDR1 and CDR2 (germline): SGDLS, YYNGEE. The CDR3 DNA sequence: TGTGCCAGTTCGAGGGGGGAGACCCAGTACTTC. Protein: CASSRGETQYF.

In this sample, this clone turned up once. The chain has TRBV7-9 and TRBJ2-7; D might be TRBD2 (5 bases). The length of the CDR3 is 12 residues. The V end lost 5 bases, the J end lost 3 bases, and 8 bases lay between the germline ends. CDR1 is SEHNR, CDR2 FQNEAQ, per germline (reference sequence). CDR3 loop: CASSDRDYEQYF. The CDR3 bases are TGTGCCAGCAGCGACCGGGACTACGAGCAGTACTTC. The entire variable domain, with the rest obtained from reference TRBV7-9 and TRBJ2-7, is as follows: DTGVSQNPRHKITKRGQNVTFRCDPISEHNRLYWYRQTLGQGPEFLTYFQNEAQLEKSRLLSDRFSAERPKGSFSTLEIQRTEQGDSAMYLCASSDRDYEQYFGPGTRLTVT.

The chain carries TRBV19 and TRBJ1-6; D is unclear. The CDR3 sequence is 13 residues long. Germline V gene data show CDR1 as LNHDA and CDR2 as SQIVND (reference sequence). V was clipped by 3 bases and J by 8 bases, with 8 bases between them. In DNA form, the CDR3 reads TGTGCCAGTAGTATGCGGGAGGATTCACCCCTCCACTTT. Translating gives CASSMREDSPLHF. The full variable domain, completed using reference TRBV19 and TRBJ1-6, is DGGITQSPKYLFRKEGQNVTLSCEQNLNHDAMYWYRQDPGQGLRLIYYSQIVNDFQKGDIAEGYSVSREKKESFPLTVTSAQKNPTAFYLCASSMREDSPLHFGNGTRLTVT.

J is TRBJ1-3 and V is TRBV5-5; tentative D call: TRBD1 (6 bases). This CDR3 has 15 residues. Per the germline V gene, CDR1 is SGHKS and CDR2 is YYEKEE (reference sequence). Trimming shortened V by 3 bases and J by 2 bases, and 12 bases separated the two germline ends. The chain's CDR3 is CASSSTGYPGNTIYF. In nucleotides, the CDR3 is TGTGCCAGCAGCTCGACAGGTTATCCTGGAAACACCATATATTTT.

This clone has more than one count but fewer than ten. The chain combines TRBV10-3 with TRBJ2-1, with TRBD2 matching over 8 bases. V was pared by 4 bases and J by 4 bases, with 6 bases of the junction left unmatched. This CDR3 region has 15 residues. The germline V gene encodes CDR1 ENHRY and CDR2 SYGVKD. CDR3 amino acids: CAISGGAGAYNEQFF. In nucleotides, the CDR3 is TGTGCCATCAGTGGAGGAGCGGGGGCATACAATGAGCAGTTCTTC.

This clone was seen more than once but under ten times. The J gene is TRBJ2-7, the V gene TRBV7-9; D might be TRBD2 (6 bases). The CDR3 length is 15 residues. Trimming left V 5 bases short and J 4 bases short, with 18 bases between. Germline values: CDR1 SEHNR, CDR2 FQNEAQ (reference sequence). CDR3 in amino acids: CASSPGGALRYEQYF. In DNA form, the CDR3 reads TGTGCCAGCAGCCCTGGCGGGGCGTTGAGGTACGAGCAGTACTTC.

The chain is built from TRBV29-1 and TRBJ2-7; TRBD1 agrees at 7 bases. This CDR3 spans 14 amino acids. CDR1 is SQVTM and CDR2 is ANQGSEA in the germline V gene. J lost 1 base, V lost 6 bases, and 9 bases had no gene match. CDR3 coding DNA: TGCAGCGTGGCGAGGGACAGTCCTTCCTACGAGCAGTACTTC. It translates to CSVARDSPSYEQYF.

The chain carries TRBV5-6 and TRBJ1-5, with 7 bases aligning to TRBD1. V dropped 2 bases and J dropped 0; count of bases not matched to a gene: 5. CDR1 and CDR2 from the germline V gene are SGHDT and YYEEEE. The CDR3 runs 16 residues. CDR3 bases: TGTGCCAGCAGCTTCGGGACAGCTTATAGCAATCAGCCCCAGCATTTT. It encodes CASSFGTAYSNQPQHF. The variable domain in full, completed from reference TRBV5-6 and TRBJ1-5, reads DAGVTQSPTHLIKTRGQQVTLRCSPKSGHDTVSWYQQALGQGPQFIFQYYEEEERQRGNFPDRFSGHQFPNYSSELNVNALLLGDSALYLCASSFGTAYSNQPQHFGDGTRLSIL.

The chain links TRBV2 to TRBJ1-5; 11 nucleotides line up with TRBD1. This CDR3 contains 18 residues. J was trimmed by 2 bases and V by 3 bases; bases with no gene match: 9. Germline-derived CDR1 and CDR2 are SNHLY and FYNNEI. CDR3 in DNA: TGTGCCAGCAGTGAGACCAGGACAGGGGGCGTAGGCAATCAGCCCCAGCATTTT. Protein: CASSETRTGGVGNQPQHF. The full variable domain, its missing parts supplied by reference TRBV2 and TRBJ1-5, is EPEVTQTPSHQVTQMGQEVILRCVPISNHLYFYWYRQILGQKVEFLVSFYNNEISEKSEIFDDQFSVERPDGSNFTLKIRSTKLEDSAMYFCASSETRTGGVGNQPQHFGDGTRLSIL.

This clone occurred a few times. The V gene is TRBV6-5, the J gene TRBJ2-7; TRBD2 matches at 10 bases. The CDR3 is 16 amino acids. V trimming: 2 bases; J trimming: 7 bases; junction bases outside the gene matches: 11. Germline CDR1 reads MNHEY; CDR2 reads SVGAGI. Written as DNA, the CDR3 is TGTGCCAGCAGTTACACTCTAGCGGGAGTCGGATGGGAGCAGTACTTC. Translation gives CASSYTLAGVGWEQYF.

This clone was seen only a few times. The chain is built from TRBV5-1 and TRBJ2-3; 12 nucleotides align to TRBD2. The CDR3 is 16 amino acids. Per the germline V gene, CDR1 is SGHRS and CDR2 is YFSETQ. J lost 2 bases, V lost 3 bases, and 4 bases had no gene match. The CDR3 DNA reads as TGCGCCAGCAGCTCACTAGCGGGGGGTACCACAGATACGCAGTATTTT. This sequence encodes CASSSLAGGTTDTQYF.

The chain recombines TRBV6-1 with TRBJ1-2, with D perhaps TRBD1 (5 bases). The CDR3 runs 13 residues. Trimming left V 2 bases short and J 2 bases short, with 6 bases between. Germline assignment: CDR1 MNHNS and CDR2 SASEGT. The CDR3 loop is CASSEQGNYGYTF. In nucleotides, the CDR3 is TGTGCCAGCAGTGAACAGGGAAACTATGGCTACACCTTC.

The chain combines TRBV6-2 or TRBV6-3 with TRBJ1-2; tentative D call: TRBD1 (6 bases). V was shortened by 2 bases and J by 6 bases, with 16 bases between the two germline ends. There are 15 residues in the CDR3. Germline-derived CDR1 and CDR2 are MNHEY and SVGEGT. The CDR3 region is CASSYGTGPLHGYTF. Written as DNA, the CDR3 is TGTGCCAGCAGTTACGGTACAGGGCCGCTTCATGGCTACACCTTC.

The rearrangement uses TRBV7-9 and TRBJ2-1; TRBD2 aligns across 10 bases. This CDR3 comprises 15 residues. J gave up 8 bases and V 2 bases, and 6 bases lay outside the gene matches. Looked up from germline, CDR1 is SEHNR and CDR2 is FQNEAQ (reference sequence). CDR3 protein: CASSLLAGVGHEQFF. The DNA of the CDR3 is TGTGCCAGCAGCTTACTAGCGGGAGTCGGTCATGAGCAGTTCTTC. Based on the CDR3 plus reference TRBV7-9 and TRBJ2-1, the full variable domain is DTGVSQNPRHKITKRGQNVTFRCDPISEHNRLYWYRQTLGQGPEFLTYFQNEAQLEKSRLLSDRFSAERPKGSFSTLEIQRTEQGDSAMYLCASSLLAGVGHEQFFGPGTRLTVL.

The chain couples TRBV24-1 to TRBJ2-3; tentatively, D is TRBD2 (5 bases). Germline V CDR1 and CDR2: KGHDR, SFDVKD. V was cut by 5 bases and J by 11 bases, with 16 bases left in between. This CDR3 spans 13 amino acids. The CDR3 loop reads CATSGSGWNGQYF. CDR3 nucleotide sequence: TGTGCCACCAGTGGGTCGGGATGGAACGGGCAGTATTTT.

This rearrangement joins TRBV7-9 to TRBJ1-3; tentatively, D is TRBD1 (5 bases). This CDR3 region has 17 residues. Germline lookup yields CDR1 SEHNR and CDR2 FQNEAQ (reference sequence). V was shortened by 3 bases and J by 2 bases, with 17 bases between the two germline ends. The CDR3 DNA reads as TGTGCCAGCAGCTTGGGGCTCTATGGGGATACTGGAAACACCATATATTTT. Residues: CASSLGLYGDTGNTIYF.

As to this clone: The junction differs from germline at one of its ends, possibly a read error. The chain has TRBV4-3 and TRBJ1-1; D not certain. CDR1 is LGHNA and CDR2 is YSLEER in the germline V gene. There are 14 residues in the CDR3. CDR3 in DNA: TGCGCCAGCAGCCAAGTGACGGGGAACCCTGAAGCTTTCTTT. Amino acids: CASSQVTGNPEAFF.

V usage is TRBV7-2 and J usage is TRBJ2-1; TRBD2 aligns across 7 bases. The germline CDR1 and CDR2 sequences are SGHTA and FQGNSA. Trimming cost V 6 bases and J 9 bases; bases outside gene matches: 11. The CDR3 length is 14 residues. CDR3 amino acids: CASSPGGSRGEQFF. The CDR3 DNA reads TGTGCCAGCAGTCCCGGGGGGAGCCGTGGTGAGCAGTTCTTC.

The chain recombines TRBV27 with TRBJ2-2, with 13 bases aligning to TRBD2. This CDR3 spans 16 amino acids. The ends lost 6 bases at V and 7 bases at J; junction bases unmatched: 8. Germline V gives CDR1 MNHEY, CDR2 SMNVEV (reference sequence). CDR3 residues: CASRELAGGPFGELFF. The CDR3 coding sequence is TGTGCCAGCAGGGAACTAGCGGGGGGGCCCTTCGGGGAGCTGTTTTTT.

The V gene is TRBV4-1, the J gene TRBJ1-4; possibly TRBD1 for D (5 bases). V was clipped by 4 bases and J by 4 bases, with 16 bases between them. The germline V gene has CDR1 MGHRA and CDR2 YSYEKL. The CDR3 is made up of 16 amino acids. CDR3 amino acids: CASSPDPGAYNEKLFF. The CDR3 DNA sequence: TGCGCCAGCAGCCCCGACCCTGGGGCTTATAATGAAAAACTGTTTTTT.

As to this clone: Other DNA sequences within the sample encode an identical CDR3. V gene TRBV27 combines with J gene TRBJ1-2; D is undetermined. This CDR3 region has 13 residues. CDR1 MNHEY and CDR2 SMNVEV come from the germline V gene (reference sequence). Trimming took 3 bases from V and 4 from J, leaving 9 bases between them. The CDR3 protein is CASSLVGSYGYTF. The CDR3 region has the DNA TGTGCCAGCAGTTTGGTCGGGAGCTATGGCTACACCTTC.

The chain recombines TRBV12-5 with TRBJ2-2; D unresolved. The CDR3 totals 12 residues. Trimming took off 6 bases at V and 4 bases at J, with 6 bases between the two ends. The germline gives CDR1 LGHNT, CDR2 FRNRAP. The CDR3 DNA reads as TGTGCTAGTGGCTTTCTCACCGGGGAGCTGTTTTTT. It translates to CASGFLTGELFF.

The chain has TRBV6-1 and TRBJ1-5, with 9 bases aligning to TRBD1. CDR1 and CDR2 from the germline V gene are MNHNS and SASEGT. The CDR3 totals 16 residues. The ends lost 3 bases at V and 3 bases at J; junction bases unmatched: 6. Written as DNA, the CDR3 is TGTGCCAGCAGTGACCCGGGACAGGGAAACAATCAGCCCCAGCATTTT. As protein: CASSDPGQGNNQPQHF.

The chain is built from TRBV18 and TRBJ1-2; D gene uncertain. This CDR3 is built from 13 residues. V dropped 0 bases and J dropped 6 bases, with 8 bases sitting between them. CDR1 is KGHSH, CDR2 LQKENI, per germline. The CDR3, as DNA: TGTGCCAGCTCACCACCGGCTTCGAATGGCTACACCTTC. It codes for CASSPPASNGYTF.

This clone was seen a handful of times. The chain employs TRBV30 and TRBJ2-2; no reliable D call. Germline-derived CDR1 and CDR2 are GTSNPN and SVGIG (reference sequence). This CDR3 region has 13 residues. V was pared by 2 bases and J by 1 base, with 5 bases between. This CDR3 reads CAWSRQNTGELFF. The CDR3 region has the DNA TGTGCCTGGAGTAGACAGAACACCGGGGAGCTGTTTTTT.